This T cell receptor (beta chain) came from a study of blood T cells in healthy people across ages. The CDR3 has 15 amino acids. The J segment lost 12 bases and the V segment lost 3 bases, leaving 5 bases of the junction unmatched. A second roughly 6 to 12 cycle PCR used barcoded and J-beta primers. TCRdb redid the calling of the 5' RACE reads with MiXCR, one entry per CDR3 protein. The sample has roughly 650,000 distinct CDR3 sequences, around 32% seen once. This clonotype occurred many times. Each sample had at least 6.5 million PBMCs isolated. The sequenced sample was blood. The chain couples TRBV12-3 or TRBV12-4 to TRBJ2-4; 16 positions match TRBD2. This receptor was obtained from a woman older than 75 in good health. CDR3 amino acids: CASSLGLAGGLAQYF. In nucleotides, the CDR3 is TGTGCCAGCAGTTTGGGACTAGCGGGGGGGCTTGCTCAGTACTTC.